Listed here are 20 T cell receptor beta chains from one sample, sequenced in a study of PD-L1 blockade in urothelial cancer. Time point defined: peripheral blood 6 weeks after treatment start. Using immunoSEQ multiplex PCR, the repertoire was profiled, and TCRdb retains in-frame clones only, with some absent. The sample contains some 110,000 clones, around 88% of which appear only once. The source material was PBMCs, sampled around atezolizumab (anti-PD-L1) treatment. The source is a man between 60 and 75 years old with urothelial cancer.

The V call is TRBV19, the J call TRBJ1-2; TRBD1 might be the D (5 bases). The V and J ends lost 3 bases and 2 bases respectively, with 25 bases between them. The CDR3 has 19 amino acids. CDR1 is LNHDA and CDR2 is SQIVND in the germline V gene (reference sequence). CDR3 DNA sequence: TGTGCCAGTAGTATTAGCCGAATTCCGGGGGTTGGAGTGAACTATGGCTACACCTTC. This gives the protein CASSISRIPGVGVNYGYTF.

This sequence joins TRBV5-1 and TRBJ2-1; 11 bases map to TRBD2. Germline assignment: CDR1 SGHRS and CDR2 YFSETQ. The CDR3 covers 14 residues. V shed 3 bases and J 10 bases; nucleotides not matched to a gene: 6. The CDR3 sequence is CASSYSGRAEEQFF. CDR3 DNA sequence: TGCGCCAGCAGCTATAGCGGGAGGGCCGAGGAGCAGTTCTTC.

The V and J genes are TRBV28 and TRBJ2-3; TRBD2 matches 9 bases. With V trimmed by 4 bases and J by 0 bases, 8 bases remained unmatched. Germline V gives CDR1 MDHEN, CDR2 SYDVKM. There are 17 residues in the CDR3. CDR3 sequence: CASSSGTSLISTDTQYF. DNA of the CDR3: TGTGCCAGCAGTTCCGGGACTAGCCTCATTAGCACAGATACGCAGTATTTT.

The rearrangement joins TRBV5-1 to TRBJ2-3; a possible D gene is TRBD1 (6 bases). Germline V gene data show CDR1 as SGHRS and CDR2 as YFSETQ. The CDR3 is 15 amino acids. V was trimmed by 3 bases and J by 2 bases, leaving 13 bases between them. The CDR3 bases are TGCGCCAGCAGCTCTGGACAGCCTTCCACAGATACGCAGTATTTT. It specifies CASSSGQPSTDTQYF.

The CDR3 sequence: CAISPDREEKLFF. CDR3 nucleotides: TGTGCCATCAGTCCGGACAGGGAGGAAAAACTGTTTTTT. The chain joins TRBV10-3 to TRBJ1-4, with TRBD1 matching over 8 bases. The CDR3 is made up of 13 amino acids. V dropped 5 bases and J dropped 8; count of bases not matched to a gene: 4. The germline V gene has CDR1 ENHRY and CDR2 SYGVKD.

The chain couples TRBV28 to TRBJ1-4; 8 bases fit TRBD1. The J segment lost 5 bases and the V segment lost 3 bases, leaving 2 bases of the junction unmatched. Germline V gives CDR1 MDHEN, CDR2 SYDVKM. CDR3 length equals 14 residues. The CDR3: CASSFYRGNEKLFF. The CDR3 DNA is TGTGCCAGCAGTTTCTACAGGGGGAATGAAAAACTGTTTTTT.

This chain joins TRBV5-8 and TRBJ1-5; 7 bases agree with TRBD1. This CDR3 has 18 residues. From germline, CDR1 is SGHTS and CDR2 YDEGEE. With V trimmed by 0 bases and J by 6 bases, 15 bases remained unmatched. The CDR3: CASSLERGGAFSGQPQHF. CDR3 DNA: TGTGCCAGCAGCTTGGAGAGAGGGGGCGCATTTAGCGGTCAGCCCCAGCATTTT.

The table lists this clone with a count of one. V gene TRBV11-2 combines with J gene TRBJ2-2; D is unclear. The length of the CDR3 is 15 residues. Germline V gene data show CDR1 as SGHAT and CDR2 as FQNNGV. V dropped 3 bases and J dropped 6 bases, with 14 bases sitting between them. The chain's CDR3 is CASSFSLPSAGELFF. The CDR3 coding sequence is TGTGCCAGCAGCTTTAGTTTACCGAGCGCCGGGGAGCTGTTTTTT.

This chain links TRBV19 with TRBJ1-1; D call uncertain. Looked up from germline, CDR1 is LNHDA and CDR2 is SQIVND (reference sequence). Trimming took off 10 bases at V and 3 bases at J, with 18 bases between the two ends. This CDR3 has 14 residues. The CDR3 here is CATSFIAGDTEAFF. Here the CDR3 DNA reads TGTGCCACCTCTTTTATCGCCGGGGACACTGAAGCTTTCTTT.

CDR3 amino acids: CASSLLGGELSTDTQYF. Here the CDR3 DNA reads TGTGCCAGCAGCTTACTAGGAGGGGAGCTTAGCACAGATACGCAGTATTTT. The genes are TRBV11-2 and TRBJ2-3; D is perhaps TRBD2 (6 bases). This CDR3 has 17 amino acids. In germline, CDR1 is SGHAT, CDR2 FQNNGV. Trimming cost V 2 bases and J 0 bases, with 15 bases left between them.

The chain employs TRBV5-4 and TRBJ2-5; the match to TRBD1 covers 7 bases. TRBJ2-7 explains the end of the DNA better; the J call may be wrong. Germline lookup yields CDR1 SGHNT and CDR2 YYREEE (reference sequence). The CDR3 is 14 residues long. The CDR3 here is CASSSGQNPYEQYF. The CDR3 coding sequence is TGTGCCAGCAGCTCGGGACAGAACCCCTACGAGCAGTACTTC.

This clone showed up just a few times. V gene TRBV29-1 combines with J gene TRBJ2-7, with D perhaps matching TRBD2 (6 bases). The CDR3 is made up of 11 amino acids. V gave up 5 bases and J gave up 4 bases, with 9 bases separating them. The germline V gene encodes CDR1 SQVTM and CDR2 ANQGSEA. The chain's CDR3 is CSVSSGYEQYF. The CDR3 region has the DNA TGCAGCGTTTCAAGCGGGTACGAGCAGTACTTC.

The V gene is TRBV6-4, the J gene TRBJ2-1; 12 bases are shared with TRBD2. The CDR3 spans 16 residues. Germline V CDR1 and CDR2: MRHNA, SNTAGT. With V trimmed by 6 bases and J by 6 bases, 9 bases remained unmatched. The CDR3 nucleotides are TGTGCCAGCAGCATCGCGGCGACTAGCGGGGGCAATGAGCAGTTCTTC. As protein: CASSIAATSGGNEQFF.

The chain is built from TRBV10-3 and TRBJ2-2; weak D call: TRBD1 (6 bases). V lost 4 bases and J lost 2, with 17 bases in between. Germline CDR1 reads ENHRY; CDR2 reads SYGVKD. CDR3 length: 17 residues. For the CDR3, the DNA is TGTGCCATCAGTGGCTGGGGGCAGGGCCTAAACACCGGGGAGCTGTTTTTT. The encoded protein is CAISGWGQGLNTGELFF.

CDR3 residues: CASERAPGETQYF. CDR3 DNA: TGTGCCAGCGAGAGGGCTCCGGGGGAGACCCAGTACTTC. The rearrangement uses TRBV6-1 and TRBJ2-5; a possible D gene is TRBD2 (5 bases). V lost 8 bases, J lost 5 bases, and 15 bases lay in between. The CDR3 is 13 residues long. CDR1 MNHNS and CDR2 SASEGT come from the germline V gene.

The chain couples TRBV29-1 to TRBJ2-1; maybe TRBD1 (5 bases). In germline, CDR1 is SQVTM, CDR2 ANQGSEA. The CDR3 totals 15 residues. Deletions cut 3 bases from V and 6 bases from J, with 18 bases between. The CDR3 DNA reads TGCAGCGTTGAGAGTCGACAGTCTTCTGGCAATGAGCAGTTCTTC. It specifies CSVESRQSSGNEQFF.

The J gene is TRBJ1-2, the V gene TRBV6-4; 9 bases line up with TRBD1. Looked up from germline, CDR1 is MRHNA and CDR2 is SNTAGT. V lost 5 bases and J lost 7; bases outside the gene matches: 8. The CDR3 has 14 residues. In DNA form, the CDR3 reads TGTGCCAGCAGTCGGGACAGGGCGGCGGCTGGCTACACCTTC. Protein sequence: CASSRDRAAAGYTF.

The CDR3 sequence is CASSPLRPGREKLFF. For the CDR3, the DNA is TGTGCCAGCAGTCCCCTAAGACCCGGCAGGGAAAAACTGTTTTTT. The chain carries TRBV28 and TRBJ1-4; no clear D. V was pared by 5 bases and J by 8 bases, with 18 bases between. This CDR3 is built from 15 residues. The germline gives CDR1 MDHEN, CDR2 SYDVKM.

The V and J genes are TRBV5-1 and TRBJ2-3; 15 nucleotides agree with TRBD2. The CDR3 covers 17 residues. The ends lost 4 bases at V and 6 bases at J; junction bases unmatched: 9. Germline lookup yields CDR1 SGHRS and CDR2 YFSETQ. The CDR3 DNA reads TGCGCCAGCAGCGCGGTTCCGGGACTAGCGGGGGGCGATACGCAGTATTTT. Its protein is CASSAVPGLAGGDTQYF.

The genes are TRBV19 and TRBJ2-1, with 12 nucleotides matching TRBD2. This CDR3 is 16 amino acids long. The germline V gene has CDR1 LNHDA and CDR2 SQIVND (reference sequence). The V segment lost 7 bases and the J segment 2 bases; nucleotides outside the gene matches: 6. CDR3 nucleotide sequence: TGTGCCAGTACCTTAGGACTAGCGGGACCCTACAATGAGCAGTTCTTC. As protein: CASTLGLAGPYNEQFF.